Listed below are T cell receptor beta chains from one sample, sequenced in a study of early T cells in non-severe SARS-CoV-2 infection. MiXCR was run by TCRdb on the 5' RACE reads, yielding one entry per CDR3 protein. The sample includes about 30,000 distinct CDR3 sequences, about 6% of them seen just once. Sequencing input: whole blood. The receptors come from an adult who was a healthcare worker with PCR-confirmed SARS-CoV-2 infection or an uninfected control (not recorded which). Each CDR3 is given with its conserved first and last residue. The D gene is left open where the match is weak. Clone size appears in some rows only: once, few, many, or a class for an expanded clone.

v_gene	d_gene	abundance	j_gene	CDR3aa	CDR3nt
TRBV7-9	-	many	TRBJ1-1	CASSVPQGVHTEAFF	TGTGCCAGCAGCGTACCGCAGGGAGTGCATACTGAAGCTTTCTTT
TRBV5-8	-	many	TRBJ1-3	CASSLVRQVSENTIYF	TGTGCCAGCAGCTTGGTGAGACAAGTCTCTGAAAACACCATATATTTT
TRBV12-3/TRBV12-4	TRBD1	few	TRBJ2-7	CASSLHGTGGLEQYF	TGTGCCAGCAGTCTCCACGGGACAGGCGGACTCGAGCAGTACTTC
TRBV19	TRBD1	many	TRBJ1-4	CASSIAMTGRNEKLFF	TGTGCCAGTAGTATTGCGATGACAGGGCGGAATGAAAAACTGTTTTTT
TRBV9	TRBD1	many	TRBJ2-3	CASSARQGAVGDTQYF	TGTGCCAGCAGCGCCCGACAGGGGGCGGTGGGAGATACGCAGTATTTT
TRBV11-2	-	-	TRBJ2-5	CASSARAWTQYF	TGTGCCAGCAGCGCCAGAGCGTGGACCCAGTACTTC
TRBV12-3/TRBV12-4	-	-	TRBJ1-5	CASRGLGSNQPQHF	TGTGCCAGCAGGGGCCTCGGTAGCAATCAGCCCCAGCATTTT
TRBV20-1	-	few	TRBJ2-7	CSARRVAAGEQYF	TGCAGTGCTAGACGGGTAGCGGCGGGCGAGCAGTACTTC
TRBV5-4	TRBD1	-	TRBJ1-4	CASSLEGAANEKLFF	TGTGCCAGCAGCTTGGAGGGGGCGGCTAATGAAAAACTGTTTTTT
TRBV5-5	-	many	TRBJ1-1	CASSPRRGIDEAFF	TGTGCCAGCAGCCCTCGCCGGGGAATCGATGAAGCTTTCTTT
TRBV11-2	TRBD2	many	TRBJ2-4	CASRTLSGRALDIQYF	TGTGCCAGCAGAACCCTTAGCGGGAGGGCGCTGGACATTCAGTACTTC
TRBV11-2	-	many	TRBJ2-7	CASSLGRYEQYF	TGTGCCAGCAGCTTGGGTCGGTACGAGCAGTACTTC
TRBV5-1	-	many	TRBJ2-3	CASSLDGTSTDTQYF	TGCGCCAGCAGCTTGGACGGGACAAGCACAGATACGCAGTATTTT
TRBV5-1	-	many	TRBJ2-2	CASSLVRGNTGELFF	TGCGCCAGCAGCTTGGTGCGGGGGAACACCGGGGAGCTGTTTTTT
TRBV4-2	TRBD2	many	TRBJ2-2	CASSLKSGGAENTGELFF	TGTGCCAGCAGCCTGAAAAGCGGGGGCGCGGAGAACACCGGGGAGCTGTTTTTT
TRBV5-1	-	few	TRBJ2-7	CASRQGPEEQYF	TGCGCCAGCAGGCAGGGGCCGGAGGAGCAGTACTTC
TRBV7-2	TRBD1	many	TRBJ1-1	CASSSRQGRGTEAFF	TGTGCCAGCAGCTCAAGACAGGGTAGGGGCACTGAAGCTTTCTTT
TRBV28	-	many	TRBJ2-7	CASSTDHRHEQYF	TGTGCCAGCAGTACCGATCACCGCCACGAGCAGTACTTC
TRBV20-1	-	many	TRBJ2-5	CSPGGETQYF	TGCAGCCCCGGAGGGGAGACCCAGTACTTC
TRBV24-1	-	many	TRBJ2-1	CATSSVLGQFF	TGTGCCACCAGTTCCGTGCTAGGGCAGTTCTTC
TRBV3-1	-	many	TRBJ2-7	CASSLKGAHEQYF	TGTGCCAGCAGCCTTAAAGGAGCCCACGAGCAGTACTTC
TRBV3-1	-	few	TRBJ1-6	CASSHGTSNSPLHF	TGTGCCAGCAGCCACGGGACAAGCAATTCACCCCTCCACTTT
TRBV4-3	-	many	TRBJ2-6	CASSPGTGYGANVLTF	TGCGCCAGCAGCCCTGGAACAGGGTACGGGGCCAACGTCCTGACTTTC
TRBV12-3/TRBV12-4	-	many	TRBJ1-2	CASSLVFYGYGYTF	TGTGCCAGCAGTTTAGTCTTCTACGGCTATGGCTACACCTTC
TRBV10-3	-	few	TRBJ2-2	CAISPRGPITGELFF	TGTGCCATCAGTCCCCGAGGCCCTATCACCGGGGAGCTGTTTTTT
TRBV11-1	-	many	TRBJ1-1	CASSVNKRGKAFF	TGTGCCAGCAGCGTCAATAAAAGGGGTAAAGCTTTCTTT
TRBV7-3	-	-	TRBJ2-2	CASSLSGGYQAGELFF	TGTGCCAGCAGCCTATCCGGGGGATACCAAGCCGGGGAGCTGTTTTTT
TRBV9	TRBD2	many	TRBJ2-1	CASSPGLAGGKEQFF	TGTGCCAGCAGCCCTGGACTAGCGGGAGGCAAAGAGCAGTTCTTC
TRBV20-1	-	many	TRBJ1-2	CSAGPQWGYTF	TGCAGTGCAGGCCCCCAGTGGGGCTACACCTTC
TRBV10-3	-	many	TRBJ2-7	CAISEAPPPTSYEQYF	TGTGCCATCAGTGAGGCCCCACCCCCTACAAGCTACGAGCAGTACTTC
TRBV29-1	-	many	TRBJ1-1	CSVHWNTEAFF	TGCAGCGTACACTGGAACACTGAAGCTTTCTTT
TRBV15	TRBD1	many	TRBJ2-7	CATSALQGAYEQYF	TGTGCCACCAGCGCCTTGCAGGGGGCCTACGAGCAGTACTTC
TRBV6-5	-	few	TRBJ2-1	CASSYRGHEQFF	TGTGCCAGCAGTTACAGGGGTCATGAGCAGTTCTTC
TRBV6-2/TRBV6-3	-	many	TRBJ2-7	CASSGTVGLQQYF	TGTGCCAGCAGTGGGACAGTCGGACTACAGCAGTACTTC
TRBV27	-	many	TRBJ2-3	CASSLFRGDTQYF	TGTGCCAGCAGTCTCTTTAGAGGAGATACGCAGTATTTT
TRBV27	-	many	TRBJ2-2	CASSWGALRELFF	TGTGCCAGCAGTTGGGGGGCTCTAAGGGAGCTGTTTTTT
TRBV28	-	few	TRBJ1-5	CASSRGGSNQPQHF	TGTGCCAGCAGTAGGGGGGGGAGCAATCAGCCCCAGCATTTT
TRBV30	-	medium-sized	TRBJ1-4	CAWSAEKLFF	TGTGCCTGGAGTGCCGAAAAACTGTTTTTT
TRBV7-2	TRBD2	-	TRBJ2-3	CASSVGAGGADTQYF	TGTGCCAGCAGCGTAGGAGCGGGAGGGGCAGATACGCAGTATTTT
TRBV19	TRBD2	many	TRBJ2-5	CASSIYGTSGKETQYF	TGTGCCAGTAGTATTTACGGGACTAGCGGGAAAGAGACCCAGTACTTC
TRBV6-2/TRBV6-3	-	many	TRBJ2-7	CASKRGSAYEQYF	TGTGCCAGCAAGAGGGGTTCTGCCTACGAGCAGTACTTC
TRBV12-3/TRBV12-4	-	many	TRBJ1-3	CASRSLGQFSGNTIYF	TGTGCCAGCAGGTCTCTAGGCCAATTCTCTGGAAACACCATATATTTT
TRBV4-2	-	many	TRBJ1-1	CASSQDFWGRAMNTEAFF	TGTGCCAGCAGCCAAGATTTTTGGGGTAGGGCAATGAACACTGAAGCTTTCTTT
TRBV6-6	-	many	TRBJ2-1	CASSSTAVSEQFF	TGTGCCAGCAGTTCTACTGCGGTCAGTGAGCAGTTCTTC
TRBV30	-	many	TRBJ1-2	CAWSVRVGRDGYTF	TGTGCCTGGAGTGTACGGGTAGGGAGAGATGGCTACACCTTC
TRBV7-2	-	many	TRBJ2-3	CASSPRGLISTDTQYF	TGTGCCAGCAGTCCCCGGGGGCTTATATCCACAGATACGCAGTATTTT
TRBV20-1	-	-	TRBJ2-3	CSAWARGTDTQYF	TGCAGTGCTTGGGCTAGAGGAACAGATACGCAGTATTTT
TRBV27	TRBD1	-	TRBJ2-7	CAKDRGHFLVCEQYF	TGTGCCAAAGACAGGGGCCACTTTCTGGTCTGCGAGCAGTACTTC
TRBV29-1	TRBD2	-	TRBJ2-3	CSARRFLAGIQGTDTQYF	TGCAGCGCCAGAAGGTTTCTAGCGGGTATCCAAGGCACAGATACGCAGTATTTT
TRBV4-2	-	many	TRBJ1-5	CASSQAGAQPQHF	TGTGCCAGCAGCCAAGCAGGGGCCCAGCCCCAGCATTTT
TRBV7-2	-	many	TRBJ1-1	CASSLSVREEAFF	TGTGCCAGCAGCTTATCAGTCAGGGAGGAAGCTTTCTTT
TRBV27	TRBD2	many	TRBJ2-7	CASSLPGLAGTEQYF	TGTGCCAGCAGTTTACCCGGGCTAGCGGGGACCGAGCAGTACTTC
TRBV10-2	-	-	TRBJ2-3	CASRTGSSTDTQYF	TGCGCCAGCAGGACAGGATCTAGCACAGATACGCAGTATTTT
TRBV18	-	many	TRBJ2-7	CASSPQRDNFYEQYF	TGTGCCAGCTCACCGCAAAGGGACAACTTCTACGAGCAGTACTTC
TRBV3-2	-	many	TRBJ1-1	CASSLRRVNTEAFF	TGTGCCAGCAGCTTGCGACGGGTGAACACTGAAGCTTTCTTT
TRBV6-1	TRBD1	many	TRBJ1-1	CASSETGVDTEAFF	TGTGCCAGCAGCGAGACAGGGGTTGACACTGAAGCTTTCTTT
TRBV10-3	TRBD1	-	TRBJ2-7	CAISERLATGDHEQYF	TGTGCCATCAGTGAGAGGCTTGCGACAGGGGACCACGAGCAGTACTTC
TRBV7-3	-	-	TRBJ2-2	CASSLRRSGELFF	TGTGCCAGCAGCTTAAGGCGGTCCGGGGAGCTGTTTTTT
TRBV19	-	many	TRBJ1-5	CASRTVGDQPQHF	TGTGCCAGTAGGACAGTAGGAGATCAGCCCCAGCATTTT